Presented here are 17 T cell receptor beta chains from one specimen sequenced in a study of CD8 T cells in cerebrospinal fluid in Alzheimer's disease. TCRdb re-called the 10x single-cell sequencing reads, yielding one record per CDR3 amino acid sequence without DNA. The sample's table shows fewer than 2,000 distinct CDR3 sequences. The specimen was cerebrospinal fluid. The receptors derive from a human donor in good health.

This clonotype is medium-sized by frequency. The V and J genes are TRBV6-5 and TRBJ1-6; the TRBD1 assignment by TCRdb is unverifiable without DNA. The CDR3 consists of 15 residues. Germline values: CDR1 MNHEY, CDR2 SVGAGI. Here the CDR3 reads CASSYEGAYNSPLHF.

Measured by frequency, this clonotype is large. The chain has TRBV28 and TRBJ1-2; TCRdb picks TRBD1, but there is no DNA to check that call. The CDR3 has 15 residues. In germline, CDR1 is MDHEN, CDR2 SYDVKM. CDR3 in amino acids: CASSFPAQGDYGYTF.

By frequency, this clonotype is medium-sized. The chain recombines TRBV27 with TRBJ2-1; absent DNA, TCRdb's TRBD1 call cannot be checked. The germline V gene has CDR1 MNHEY and CDR2 SMNVEV (reference sequence). The CDR3 has 15 residues. CDR3: CASSPTGPIYNEQFF.

By frequency, this clonotype is medium-sized. The chain uses TRBV7-2 and TRBJ1-2; the TCRdb call, TRBD1, lacks DNA for checking. The CDR3 spans 15 residues. The germline V gene encodes CDR1 SGHTA and CDR2 FQGNSA. The CDR3 here is CASSARRTGALGYTF. The full variable domain, with the rest looked up from reference TRBV7-2 and TRBJ1-2, is GAGVSQSPSNKVTEKGKDVELRCDPISGHTALYWYRQSLGQGLEFLIYFQGNSAPDKSGLPSDRFSAERTGGSVSTLTIQRTQQEDSAVYLCASSARRTGALGYTFGSGTRLTVV.

Measured by frequency, this clonotype is medium-sized. The chain recombines TRBV6-5 with TRBJ1-6; TCRdb reports TRBD1, a call that lacks DNA to check it against. This CDR3 region has 15 residues. Germline CDR1 is MNHEY and CDR2 is SVGAGI. The chain's CDR3 is CASSRPGQGNSPLHF.

According to its frequency, this clonotype is medium-sized. CDR3 sequence reads: CASSDQYNSPLHF. This chain joins TRBV6-4 and TRBJ1-6. The V gene's germline CDR1 is MRHNA and CDR2 SNTAGT. CDR3 length equals 13 residues.

The chain links TRBV19 to TRBJ2-5; the D call from TCRdb, TRBD2, cannot be confirmed without DNA. In germline, CDR1 is LNHDA, CDR2 SQIVND (reference sequence). The CDR3 is 13 residues long. CDR3 residues: CASSGLAEETQYF.

This clonotype shows up as medium-sized by frequency. This sequence joins TRBV7-2 and TRBJ1-3. The germline CDR1 and CDR2 sequences are SGHTA and FQGNSA. The CDR3 spans 16 residues. The chain's CDR3 is CASSLAGVGSGNTIYF.

This clonotype is medium-sized (0.01 to 0.1%) by frequency. This chain uses TRBV7-9 with TRBJ1-3. The CDR3 runs 15 residues. Per germline, CDR1 SEHNR and CDR2 FQNEAQ (reference sequence). The CDR3 sequence: CASSLATGPGNTIYF.

This clonotype is classed as medium-sized by frequency. CDR3 residues: CASSLDREYETQYF. V is TRBV13 and J is TRBJ2-5; there is no DNA to check the TCRdb D call of TRBD1. Germline V gives CDR1 PRHDT, CDR2 FYEKMQ (reference sequence). The CDR3 length is 14 residues.

This clonotype is identified as medium-sized (0.01 to 0.1%) from frequency. The chain carries TRBV18 and TRBJ1-5. CDR1 KGHSH and CDR2 LQKENI come from the germline V gene. The CDR3 sequence is 19 residues long. This chain's CDR3 is CASSPIAGGMGMTDQPQHF.

According to its frequency, this clonotype is medium-sized. The V and J genes are TRBV28 and TRBJ2-7; the TRBD2 assignment by TCRdb is unverifiable without DNA. There are 13 residues in the CDR3. Germline V gene lookup returns CDR1 MDHEN and CDR2 SYDVKM. The CDR3 is CATVLAGAYEQYF.

This clonotype is classed as medium-sized by frequency. CDR3 in amino acids: CASSQDAGEVDGELFF. This chain uses TRBV4-2 with TRBJ2-2; TCRdb's D call, TRBD1, is unchecked because there is no DNA. Per germline, CDR1 LGHNA and CDR2 YNFKEQ. This CDR3 comprises 16 residues.

Measured by frequency, this clonotype is large. This rearrangement joins TRBV6-2 or TRBV6-3 to TRBJ2-6. The CDR3 has 15 amino acids. Germline CDR1 and CDR2: MNHEY and SVGEGT. Here the CDR3 reads CASSYGISGANVLTF.

By frequency, this clonotype registers medium-sized. The CDR3 here is CASSLLGGRLETQYF. The rearrangement uses TRBV7-8 and TRBJ2-5; there is no DNA to check the TCRdb D call of TRBD2. CDR3 length equals 15 residues. Germline V gene sequence: CDR1 SGHVS, CDR2 FQNEAQ.

The rearrangement uses TRBV19 and TRBJ1-6; TCRdb's D call, TRBD1, is unchecked because there is no DNA. In germline, CDR1 is LNHDA, CDR2 SQIVND (reference sequence). There are 12 residues in the CDR3. The CDR3 sequence: CAAGAYNSPLHF.

According to its frequency, this clonotype is medium-sized. The chain has TRBV6-5 and TRBJ1-2; as DNA is missing, the TRBD1 call by TCRdb cannot be tested. CDR1 is MNHEY and CDR2 is SVGAGI in the germline V gene. The CDR3 spans 16 residues. CDR3 sequence: CASSYDRNRGYDGYTF.